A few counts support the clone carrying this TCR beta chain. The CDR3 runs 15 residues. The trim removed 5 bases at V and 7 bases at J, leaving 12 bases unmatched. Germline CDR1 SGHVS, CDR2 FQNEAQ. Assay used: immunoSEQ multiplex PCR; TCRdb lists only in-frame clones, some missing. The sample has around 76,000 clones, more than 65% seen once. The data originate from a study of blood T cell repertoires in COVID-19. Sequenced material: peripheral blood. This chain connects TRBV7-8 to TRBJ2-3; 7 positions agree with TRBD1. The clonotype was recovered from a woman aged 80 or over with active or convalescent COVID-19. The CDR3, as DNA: TGTGCCAGCAGCCGCGAGGGGGCCCGTTTGCATACGCAGTATTTT. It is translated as CASSREGARLHTQYF.